Shown below are 16 T cell receptor beta chains from a single sample sequenced in a study of beta chain features in type 1 diabetes. Every bit of the isolated RNA underwent reverse transcription, so sequencing read expressed TCRB transcripts. Repertoires were generated with immunoSEQ multiplex PCR, while TCRdb's copy carries only in-frame clones and drops some. The repertoire holds about 40,000 clones, with about half as singletons. The sequenced sample consisted of central memory CD4+ T cells from blood. These receptors came from a woman aged 18-35 years in good health.

The chain links TRBV19 to TRBJ2-1; TRBD2 matches 8 bases. With 7 bases clipped from V and 11 bases from J, the junction kept 10 bases outside the gene matches. This CDR3 has 13 amino acids. The germline V gene encodes CDR1 LNHDA and CDR2 SQIVND (reference sequence). The CDR3 reads CASTTDSGTQQFF. The CDR3 bases are TGTGCCAGTACCACGGATAGCGGGACCCAGCAGTTCTTC.

The sample holds a few counts of this clone. The chain is built from TRBV19 and TRBJ1-1; possible D gene TRBD1, 5 bases. The V gene's germline CDR1 is LNHDA and CDR2 SQIVND (reference sequence). V gave up 8 bases and J gave up 0 bases, with 13 bases separating them. CDR3 length: 14 amino acids. The CDR3 DNA follows: TGTGCCAGTGGGGGAGGGCAGTTGAACACTGAAGCTTTCTTT. Protein sequence: CASGGGQLNTEAFF.

This clone was detected only a few times. The rearrangement joins TRBV7-9 to TRBJ2-7; possibly TRBD2 for D (6 bases). V was pared by 4 bases and J by 2 bases, with 9 bases between. Looked up from germline, CDR1 is SEHNR and CDR2 is FQNEAQ (reference sequence). The CDR3 has 13 residues. The CDR3 sequence is CASSSGGAYEQYF. The CDR3 coding sequence is TGTGCCAGCAGCTCAGGAGGGGCCTACGAGCAGTACTTC.

The gene calls are TRBV7-9 and TRBJ1-1; 8 bases fit TRBD1. CDR1 and CDR2 from the germline V gene are SEHNR and FQNEAQ (reference sequence). V shed 8 bases and J 1 base; nucleotides not matched to a gene: 6. The CDR3 totals 14 residues. The CDR3: CASEFDRGNTEAFF. In nucleotides, the CDR3 is TGTGCCAGCGAATTCGACAGGGGGAACACTGAAGCTTTCTTT.

The rearrangement joins TRBV27 to TRBJ2-2, with D possibly TRBD2 on 6 matching bases. Trimming stripped 5 bases from V and 2 bases from J, with 15 bases between. The CDR3 length is 16 residues. In germline, CDR1 is MNHEY, CDR2 SMNVEV (reference sequence). CDR3 nucleotides: TGTGCCAGCAGTCTCTATAGCGGAGACAACACCGGGGAGCTGTTTTTT. It yields the protein CASSLYSGDNTGELFF.

The chain combines TRBV29-1 with TRBJ1-1; TRBD1 matches 9 bases. CDR1 is SQVTM and CDR2 is ANQGSEA in the germline V gene. V trimming: 3 bases; J trimming: 3 bases; junction bases outside the gene matches: 8. The CDR3 extends over 15 amino acids. CDR3 in amino acids: CSVDTGGTGHTEAFF. CDR3 sequence (DNA): TGCAGCGTTGATACAGGGGGGACAGGGCACACTGAAGCTTTCTTT.

The chain joins TRBV4-1 to TRBJ2-1, with 8 bases matching TRBD1. In germline, CDR1 is MGHRA, CDR2 YSYEKL. This CDR3 is 16 amino acids long. V dropped 0 bases and J dropped 5; count of bases not matched to a gene: 6. The CDR3 sequence: CASSQDLGQGNNEQFF. DNA for the CDR3: TGCGCCAGCAGCCAAGATCTCGGACAGGGAAACAATGAGCAGTTCTTC.

CDR3 nucleotides: TGTGCCAGCAGTCAAAAGGGGGTTAGCACAGATACGCAGTATTTT. Protein product: CASSQKGVSTDTQYF. This rearrangement joins TRBV6-1 to TRBJ2-3; maybe TRBD1 (6 bases). The length of the CDR3 is 15 residues. Trimming took 5 bases from V and 0 from J, leaving 12 bases between them. CDR1 is MNHNS and CDR2 is SASEGT in the germline V gene.

This clone has only one observation. The rearrangement links TRBV6-5 to TRBJ1-1; no definite D call. Germline-derived CDR1 and CDR2 are MNHEY and SVGAGI. This CDR3 is built from 14 residues. V was cut by 7 bases and J by 11 bases, with 23 bases left in between. The CDR3 spells CASTLKGGSGMAFF. DNA for the CDR3: TGTGCCAGCACCTTGAAGGGCGGGTCAGGAATGGCTTTCTTT.

The genes are TRBV27 and TRBJ2-3, with D possibly matching TRBD1 (6 bases). Between the trimmed V and J ends, which lost 2 bases and 3 bases, there was a span of 12 bases. CDR3 length: 15 residues. Germline CDR1 MNHEY, CDR2 SMNVEV (reference sequence). CDR3 protein: CASSLRGQRTDTQYF. Here the CDR3 DNA reads TGTGCCAGCAGTTTAAGAGGACAGAGGACAGATACGCAGTATTTT.

This clone came up a few times. This chain connects TRBV6-6 to TRBJ1-5, with D uncertain. With 7 bases removed from V and 3 bases from J, the gap between germline ends came to 13 bases. Germline CDR1 MNHNY, CDR2 SVGAGI (reference sequence). The CDR3 has 14 residues. The CDR3 DNA reads TGTGCCAGCAACGGGGAAGGGTACAATCAGCCCCAGCATTTT. This codes for CASNGEGYNQPQHF.

This clone appeared a few times. The rearrangement joins TRBV6-1 to TRBJ2-7, with TRBD1 identical over 7 bases. Germline lookup yields CDR1 MNHNS and CDR2 SASEGT. The trim removed 2 bases at V and 3 bases at J, leaving 7 bases unmatched. The CDR3 has 15 residues. The CDR3 sequence is CASSENPGQIYEQYF. CDR3 coding DNA: TGTGCCAGCAGTGAAAACCCGGGACAGATCTACGAGCAGTACTTC.

V usage is TRBV19 and J usage is TRBJ1-1; D perhaps matches TRBD1 (6 bases). Germline loops: CDR1 LNHDA, CDR2 SQIVND (reference sequence). Trimming removed 8 bases at V and 4 bases at J, with 8 bases between. The CDR3 is 11 amino acids. CDR3 amino acids: CASGQRTEAFF. The CDR3 DNA is TGTGCCAGTGGACAGCGCACTGAAGCTTTCTTT.

This clone was seen a handful of times. This chain links TRBV7-9 with TRBJ2-7, with a weak D call TRBD2 (6 bases). The CDR3 totals 15 residues. Germline CDR1 reads SEHNR; CDR2 reads FQNEAQ (reference sequence). V lost 5 bases and J 1 base, leaving 15 bases between the germline ends. The CDR3 DNA sequence: TGTGCCAGCAGCCGCTCAGCGGGCCGGTCCTACGAGCAGTACTTC. As protein: CASSRSAGRSYEQYF.

V usage is TRBV19 and J usage is TRBJ2-1; D is possibly TRBD1 (6 bases). Germline CDR1 LNHDA, CDR2 SQIVND (reference sequence). Trimming took 2 bases from V and 4 from J, leaving 9 bases between them. The CDR3 covers 14 residues. The CDR3 spells CASSINRDYNEQFF. DNA of the CDR3: TGTGCCAGTAGTATAAACAGGGATTACAATGAGCAGTTCTTC.

The chain is built from TRBV19 and TRBJ1-5; weak D call: TRBD1 (6 bases). CDR3 size: 14 residues. The V end lost 7 bases, the J end lost 1 base, and 11 bases lay between the germline ends. Germline CDR1 LNHDA, CDR2 SQIVND (reference sequence). The DNA for the CDR3 is TGTGCCAGTAATTTGCAGGGGAGCAATCAGCCCCAGCATTTT. Protein: CASNLQGSNQPQHF.